The rows below give T cell receptor beta chains drawn from one sample of a study of post-analysis software for immune sequencing data. TCRdb ran MiXCR on the PCR reads and lists one entry per CDR3 protein. Here the sample spans 170,000 or so distinct CDR3 sequences, roughly 30% being singletons. The sequencing sample was made of blood. These receptors originate from a girl aged 5-17 years with multiple sclerosis. The CDR3 runs from the conserved cysteine through the conserved F or W. D genes are given only for firm matches. Clone size is stated in some rows and not others, as once, few, many or a class when expanded.

d_gene	v_gene	len	abundance	j_gene	CDR3aa	CDR3nt
NA	TRBV30	15	NA	TRBJ1-5	CAWSVTGTRDQPQHF	TGTGCCTGGAGTGTAACAGGGACCCGAGATCAGCCCCAGCATTTT
NA	TRBV29-1	14	many	TRBJ2-1	CSVQPGGGYNEQFF	TGCAGCGTCCAGCCCGGTGGAGGGTACAATGAGCAGTTCTTC
NA	TRBV15	14	few	TRBJ1-3	CATSRPTGPGTIYF	TGTGCCACCAGCAGGCCCACCGGGCCCGGCACCATATATTTT
TRBD2	TRBV3-1	17	few	TRBJ2-1	CASSVVESGSRNNEQFF	TGTGCCAGCAGCGTGGTTGAGAGCGGGAGTCGGAACAATGAGCAGTTCTTC
NA	TRBV29-1	12	many	TRBJ1-2	CSVGDERGGYTF	TGCAGCGTTGGGGATGAGAGGGGTGGCTACACCTTC
NA	TRBV10-3	14	many	TRBJ2-4	CAIRDREGENIQYF	TGTGCCATCAGGGACCGAGAGGGAGAAAACATTCAGTACTTC
NA	TRBV5-1	11	NA	TRBJ2-1	CASTRDIEQFF	TGCGCCAGCACCAGGGACATTGAGCAGTTCTTC
NA	TRBV12-3/TRBV12-4	13	NA	TRBJ2-1	CASSLGTFNEQFF	TGTGCCAGCAGTTTAGGGACTTTCAATGAGCAGTTCTTC
NA	TRBV5-6	13	many	TRBJ2-7	CASSLLVAYEQYF	TGTGCCAGCAGCTTGTTGGTAGCCTACGAGCAGTACTTC
NA	TRBV28	14	few	TRBJ2-1	CASSLLNSYNEQFF	TGTGCCAGCAGTCTGCTGAACTCCTACAATGAGCAGTTCTTC
TRBD1	TRBV20-1	15	many	TRBJ2-7	CSARVPGRGSYEQYF	TGCAGTGCTAGAGTCCCCGGCAGGGGGAGCTACGAGCAGTACTTC
NA	TRBV29-1	13	NA	TRBJ1-3	CSVARAEGNTIYF	TGCAGCGTTGCCAGGGCGGAGGGAAACACCATATATTTT
NA	TRBV7-9	12	many	TRBJ2-7	CASSLMQTEQYF	TGTGCCAGCAGCTTAATGCAGACCGAGCAGTACTTC
NA	TRBV20-1	14	many	TRBJ2-1	CSARVAISYNEQFF	TGCAGTGCTAGGGTAGCTATCTCCTACAATGAGCAGTTCTTC
NA	TRBV3-1	15	NA	TRBJ1-1	CASSHPRGATTEAFF	TGTGCCAGCAGCCACCCACGGGGGGCTACCACCGAAGCTTTCTTT
TRBD1	TRBV29-1	15	few	TRBJ2-5	CSVRRYRGSQETQYF	TGCAGCGTACGACGGTACAGGGGGAGCCAAGAGACCCAGTACTTC
NA	TRBV14	12	many	TRBJ2-1	CASSATYNEQFF	TGTGCCAGCAGCGCCACGTACAATGAGCAGTTCTTC
NA	TRBV12-3/TRBV12-4	14	many	TRBJ2-7	CANSPTWGAREQYF	TGTGCCAACAGCCCTACGTGGGGGGCGAGGGAGCAGTACTTC
NA	TRBV29-1	12	NA	TRBJ2-5	CSVAASSNEQYF	TGCAGCGTTGCGGCTAGCAGCAATGAGCAGTACTTC
TRBD1	TRBV5-6	17	few	TRBJ2-4	CASSRLTGGLAKNIQYF	TGTGCCAGCAGCCGTTTAACAGGGGGACTAGCCAAAAACATTCAGTACTTC
NA	TRBV20-1	14	NA	TRBJ2-4	CSARDSRTENIQYF	TGCAGTGCTAGAGATAGTAGGACAGAAAACATTCAGTACTTC
TRBD2	TRBV4-1	17	many	TRBJ2-5	CASSQVLAGGGQETQYF	TGCGCCAGCAGCCAAGTACTAGCGGGAGGGGGACAAGAGACCCAGTACTTC
NA	TRBV27	15	few	TRBJ2-5	CASSPLHAGEETQYF	TGTGCCAGCAGTCCCCTTCACGCCGGGGAAGAGACCCAGTACTTC
TRBD1	TRBV20-1	13	few	TRBJ1-5	CSAKGQGRQPQHF	TGCAGTGCTAAGGGACAGGGGCGTCAGCCCCAGCATTTT
NA	TRBV5-1	14	NA	TRBJ1-1	CARSLNMRNNEAFF	TGCGCCCGCAGCTTAAATATGCGCAATAATGAAGCTTTCTTT
TRBD1	TRBV28	12	many	TRBJ1-5	CASGRGDQPQHF	TGTGCCAGCGGCAGGGGGGATCAGCCCCAGCATTTT
TRBD1	TRBV12-3/TRBV12-4	16	many	TRBJ2-7	CASRPPPGQFTYEQYF	TGTGCCAGCAGACCCCCACCGGGACAGTTCACCTACGAGCAGTACTTC
NA	TRBV6-5	15	many	TRBJ2-5	CASSLQGRYRETQYF	TGTGCCAGCAGTTTGCAGGGGAGGTATCGAGAGACCCAGTACTTC
TRBD2	TRBV10-3	16	few	TRBJ2-1	CAISAPTSGRAGEQFF	TGTGCCATCAGTGCCCCTACTAGCGGGAGGGCCGGGGAGCAGTTCTTC
TRBD1	TRBV28	15	NA	TRBJ2-7	CASTGEGQGPNERYF	TGTGCCAGCACCGGCGAGGGACAGGGACCCAACGAGCGGTACTTC
NA	TRBV6-1	17	once	TRBJ1-5	CASTTGARVSRDQPQHF	TGTGCCAGCACCACAGGAGCCAGGGTTTCGCGGGATCAGCCCCAGCATTTT
NA	TRBV5-1	18	NA	TRBJ1-2	CASSSGRAGPPGGYGYTF	TGCGCCAGCAGCTCTGGCAGGGCGGGCCCCCCCGGTGGCTATGGCTACACCTTC
TRBD2	TRBV15	14	many	TRBJ2-7	CATSRGTSGSEQYF	TGTGCCACCAGCCGGGGGACTAGCGGGAGCGAGCAGTACTTC
NA	TRBV6-1	12	NA	TRBJ1-1	CAISDPGLKAFF	TGTGCCATCTCGGACCCCGGACTTAAAGCTTTCTTT
NA	TRBV4-1	15	NA	TRBJ2-7	CASSHLIAAFYEQYF	TGCGCCAGCAGCCACTTGATAGCGGCCTTCTACGAGCAGTACTTC
TRBD2	TRBV14	14	few	TRBJ2-1	CASSPGTNNNEQFF	TGTGCCAGCAGCCCCGGGACTAATAACAATGAGCAGTTCTTC
TRBD1	TRBV5-1	14	many	TRBJ2-5	CASSRGQGLETQYF	TGCGCCAGCAGCCGCGGACAGGGTCTGGAGACCCAGTACTTC
TRBD2	TRBV5-1	16	NA	TRBJ2-3	CASSHLAGAGTDTQYF	TGCGCCAGCAGCCACCTAGCGGGAGCGGGCACAGATACGCAGTATTTT
NA	TRBV12-3/TRBV12-4	15	few	TRBJ1-5	CASSLDTGHNQPQHF	TGTGCCAGCAGTTTAGATACCGGGCACAATCAGCCCCAGCATTTT
NA	TRBV29-1	16	many	TRBJ2-7	CSVNIDLTYPNYEQYF	TGCAGCGTTAACATTGACCTGACCTACCCCAACTACGAGCAGTACTTC
NA	TRBV11-2	16	many	TRBJ2-5	CASSLFGATIDSFQYF	TGTGCCAGCAGTCTATTCGGCGCGACGATAGACAGTTTCCAGTACTTC
NA	TRBV24-1	13	NA	TRBJ2-7	CATRGTSSYEQYF	TGTGCCACCAGGGGGACTTCGTCTTACGAGCAGTACTTC
NA	TRBV12-3/TRBV12-4	15	many	TRBJ2-5	CASSLRWDPSETQYF	TGTGCCAGCAGTTTAAGATGGGACCCATCAGAGACCCAGTACTTC
TRBD1	TRBV10-3	17	NA	TRBJ1-6	CAISDIPGQGLNSPLHF	TGTGCCATCAGTGATATTCCGGGACAGGGGTTAAATTCACCCCTCCACTTT
NA	TRBV5-6	17	NA	TRBJ2-1	CASSLAIRTAQVDEQFF	TGTGCCAGCAGCTTGGCCATAAGGACTGCCCAGGTGGACGAGCAGTTCTTC
NA	TRBV7-2	15	NA	TRBJ2-1	CASSSVFDPNNEQFF	TGTGCCAGCAGCTCGGTGTTCGACCCTAACAATGAGCAGTTCTTC
TRBD2	TRBV20-1	18	NA	TRBJ2-2	CSARGSGRAGTNTGELFF	TGCAGTGCCAGGGGCAGCGGGAGGGCCGGGACAAACACCGGGGAGCTGTTTTTT
NA	TRBV5-5	13	few	TRBJ1-1	CASSSTIDTEAFF	TGTGCCAGCAGCTCGACGATAGACACTGAAGCTTTCTTT
NA	TRBV10-1	14	NA	TRBJ2-7	CASRPGSYVYEQYF	TGCGCCAGCAGGCCCGGGAGTTATGTCTACGAGCAGTACTTC
NA	TRBV2	18	NA	TRBJ1-2	CASSDTSSTPWRGDGYTF	TGTGCCAGCAGTGATACTAGCTCGACACCCTGGAGGGGAGACGGCTACACCTTC
NA	TRBV29-1	14	NA	TRBJ1-1	CSVERVTENTEAFF	TGCAGCGTTGAACGGGTGACAGAGAACACTGAAGCTTTCTTT
NA	TRBV11-2	14	few	TRBJ1-4	CASSYNNRGEKLFF	TGTGCCAGCAGCTATAATAACCGGGGTGAAAAACTGTTTTTT
NA	TRBV10-2	14	many	TRBJ1-1	CASLSPDSNPEAFF	TGCGCCAGCCTCTCTCCGGACAGTAACCCTGAAGCTTTCTTT